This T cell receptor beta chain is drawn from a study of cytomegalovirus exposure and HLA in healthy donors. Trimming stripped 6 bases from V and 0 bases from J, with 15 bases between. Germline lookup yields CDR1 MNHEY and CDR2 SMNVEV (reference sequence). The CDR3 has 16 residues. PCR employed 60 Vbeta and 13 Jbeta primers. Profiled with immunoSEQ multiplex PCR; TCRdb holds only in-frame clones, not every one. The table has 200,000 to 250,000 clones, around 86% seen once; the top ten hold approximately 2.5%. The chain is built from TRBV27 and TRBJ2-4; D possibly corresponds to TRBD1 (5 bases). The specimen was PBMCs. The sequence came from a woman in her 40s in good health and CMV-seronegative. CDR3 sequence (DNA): TGTGCCAGCAGCTATCGACAGACCGTAGCCAAAAACATTCAGTACTTC. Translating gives CASSYRQTVAKNIQYF.